Detailed here is one T cell receptor (beta chain). Its antigen remains unidentified. No clone much larger than this one lies a single base away; base qualities are absent. The meaning of the sample's time point label: after dendritic cell vaccination, including at tumor progression/relapse. Patients were selected on the basis of adequate residual fresh-frozen tumor tissue and more than two years of available survival data. An isocitrate dehydrogenase mutation was not carried by any of the glioblastoma patients, although molecular status was otherwise variable. PBMC were collected before vaccination, two weeks after the third vaccination, and at tumor progression if tumor progression occurred. The Qiagen DNeasy Blood extraction Kit was used for extraction of genomic DNA. These data belong to a study of glioma-infiltrating T cells after dendritic cell vaccination (dated by TCRdb to 2016 to 2017). Regarding the complete study: A cohort of 15 glioblastoma patients from Phase I and II dendritic cell vaccination trials was included, of whom 9 were newly diagnosed and 6 had recurrent disease. Between 2003 and 2012, patients were given autologous tumor lysate-pulsed dendritic cell vaccination. To make the vaccine, monocyte-derived dendritic cells were cultured for 6 to 7 days with IL-4 and GM-CSF and then pulsed overnight with autologous tumor lysate. Three intradermal dendritic cell vaccine injections were administered to patients at biweekly intervals in the arm below the axilla. In glioblastoma patients vaccinated with dendritic cells, deep sequencing of TCR beta CDR3 regions served to measure the amount of tumor-infiltrating lymphocytes and to compare repertoires between tumor and blood. Survival after dendritic cell vaccination was correlated with TCR sequencing metrics, including TIL content and tumor-blood repertoire overlap.

Measured from the cysteine to the phenylalanine, the CDR3 is 16 residues long. Only the CDR3 region is kept as DNA, spanning 48 bases read in frame from base 1. CDR1 and CDR2, looked up from the germline V gene, are SGHRS and YFSETQ. Relative to germline, V is missing 0 bases and J is missing 3 bases, with 3 bases of the junction outside any gene match. TCRB CDR3 regions were amplified from about 2 ug genomic DNA, or all available DNA if less, using the immunoSEQ assay. Multiplex PCR used 60 forward primers for TCR V beta segments and 13 reverse primers for J beta segments. To estimate reads per starting template, synthetic control templates were spiked into each sample at limiting dilution. Sequencing produced 87 bp reads on the Illumina HiSeq System. Processing in the source paper ran as follows. PCR and sequencing errors were removed by a nearest neighbor algorithm that merged closely related sequences. TCR overlap was defined as the percentage of unique tumor TCR beta sequences that were also present in the same patient's peripheral blood. TCRdb mirrors the immuneACCESS table, restricted to in-frame sequences. Some clones are absent from its copies; in checked studies, under half trace to an unresolved V gene, and the reason for the others is unknown. V and J calls and clone size are as listed in that table; D and trimming were resolved from the DNA. The sample table records about 58,000 clones; approximately 80% of these occur just once. The top ten clones comprise around 16% of the sample.

The research as a whole found: The cohort was small and heterogeneous, and full blood and tumor sets were available for few patients, with initial-recurrent tumor pairs available for even fewer patients. Higher estimated pretreatment TIL content predicted longer time to progression and overall survival after dendritic cell vaccination. The three-group TCR overlap response model was characterized as speculative, and prospective validation of the model was stated to be required. TCR clonality showed no direct relationship with survival, which suggests that a diverse polyclonal response may matter.

The specimen was blood, collected after dendritic cell vaccination. This TCR was recovered from a human donor with glioblastoma. The V gene is TRBV5-1 and the J gene is TRBJ1-4, with TRBD1 matching 9 junction bases. The CDR3 corresponds to CASSLVDRGSNEKLFF. The DNA sequence is TGCGCCAGCAGCTTGGTCGACAGGGGGTCTAATGAAAAACTGTTTTTT.